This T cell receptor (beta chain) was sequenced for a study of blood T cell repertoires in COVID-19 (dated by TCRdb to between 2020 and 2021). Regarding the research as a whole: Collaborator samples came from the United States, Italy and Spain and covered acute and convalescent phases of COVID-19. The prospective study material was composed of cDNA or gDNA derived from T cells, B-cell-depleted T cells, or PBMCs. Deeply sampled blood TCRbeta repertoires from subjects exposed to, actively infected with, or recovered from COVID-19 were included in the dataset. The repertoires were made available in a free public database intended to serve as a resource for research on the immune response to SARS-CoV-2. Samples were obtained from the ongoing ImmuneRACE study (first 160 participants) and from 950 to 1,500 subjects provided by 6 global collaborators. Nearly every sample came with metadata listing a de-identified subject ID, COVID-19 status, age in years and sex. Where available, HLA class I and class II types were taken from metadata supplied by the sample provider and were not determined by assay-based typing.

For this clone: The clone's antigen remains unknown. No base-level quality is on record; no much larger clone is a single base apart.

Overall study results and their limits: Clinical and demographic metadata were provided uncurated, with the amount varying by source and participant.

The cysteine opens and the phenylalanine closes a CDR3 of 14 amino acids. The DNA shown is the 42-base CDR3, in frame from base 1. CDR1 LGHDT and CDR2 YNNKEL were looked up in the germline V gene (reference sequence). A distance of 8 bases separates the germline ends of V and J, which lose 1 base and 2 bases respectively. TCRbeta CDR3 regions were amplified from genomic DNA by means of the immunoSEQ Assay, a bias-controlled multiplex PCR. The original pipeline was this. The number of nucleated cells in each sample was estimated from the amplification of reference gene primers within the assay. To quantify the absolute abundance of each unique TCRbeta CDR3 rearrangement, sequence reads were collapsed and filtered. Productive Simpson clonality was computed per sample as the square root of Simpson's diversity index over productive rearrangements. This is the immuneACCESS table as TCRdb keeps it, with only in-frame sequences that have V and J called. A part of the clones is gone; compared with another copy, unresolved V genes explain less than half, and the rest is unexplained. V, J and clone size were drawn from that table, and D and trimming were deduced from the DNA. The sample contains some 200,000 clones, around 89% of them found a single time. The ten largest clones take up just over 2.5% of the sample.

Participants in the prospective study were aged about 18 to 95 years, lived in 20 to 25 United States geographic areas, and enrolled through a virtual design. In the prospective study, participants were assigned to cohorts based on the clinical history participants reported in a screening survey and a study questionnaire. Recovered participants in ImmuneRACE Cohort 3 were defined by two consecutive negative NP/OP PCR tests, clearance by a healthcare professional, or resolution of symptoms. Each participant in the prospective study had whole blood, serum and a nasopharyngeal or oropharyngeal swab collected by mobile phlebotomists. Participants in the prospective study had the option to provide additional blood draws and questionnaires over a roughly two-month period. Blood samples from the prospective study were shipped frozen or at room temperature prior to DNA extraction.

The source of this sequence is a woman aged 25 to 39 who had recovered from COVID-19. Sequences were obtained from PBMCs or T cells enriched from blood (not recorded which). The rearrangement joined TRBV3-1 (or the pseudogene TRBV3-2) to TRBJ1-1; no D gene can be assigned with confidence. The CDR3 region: CASSQARPNTEAFF. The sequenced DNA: TGTGCCAGCAGCCAAGCGCGGCCTAACACTGAAGCTTTCTTT.